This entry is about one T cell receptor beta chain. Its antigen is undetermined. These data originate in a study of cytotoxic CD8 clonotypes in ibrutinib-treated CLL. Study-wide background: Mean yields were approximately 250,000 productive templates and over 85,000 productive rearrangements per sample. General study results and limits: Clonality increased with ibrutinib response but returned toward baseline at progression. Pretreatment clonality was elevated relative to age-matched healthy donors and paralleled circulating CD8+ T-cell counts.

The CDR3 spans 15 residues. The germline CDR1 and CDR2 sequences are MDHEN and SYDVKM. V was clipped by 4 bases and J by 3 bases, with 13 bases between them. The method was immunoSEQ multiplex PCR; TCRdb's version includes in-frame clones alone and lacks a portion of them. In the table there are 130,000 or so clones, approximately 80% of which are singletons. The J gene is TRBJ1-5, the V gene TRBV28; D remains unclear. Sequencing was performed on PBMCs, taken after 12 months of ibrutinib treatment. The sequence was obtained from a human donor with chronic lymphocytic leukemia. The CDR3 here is CASSSTGQVNQPQHF. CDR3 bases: TGTGCCAGCAGTTCCACGGGCCAGGTCAATCAGCCCCAGCATTTT.